This TCR beta chain was retrieved from a study of response to subunit inactivated influenza vaccine. The CDR3 runs to 13 residues. V lost 5 bases to trimming and J lost 8 bases; unmatched junction nucleotides: 6. Using its own MiXCR run on the RT-PCR reads, TCRdb lists one record per CDR3 protein. The sample records about 610,000 distinct CDR3 sequences, less than 15% being singletons. This clonotype was seen only a few times. The source was PBMCs from blood, collected 12 days after vaccination. The genes are TRBV12-3 or TRBV12-4 and TRBJ2-1, with 7 bases lining up with TRBD2. The TCR was taken from a man between 45 and 60 years old who received an inactivated influenza vaccine. As DNA, the CDR3 is TGTGCCAGCAGTACGACTGGGGGGGATGAGCAGTTCTTC. Translation: CASSTTGGDEQFF.